This T cell receptor beta chain was identified during a study of T cell responses to AZD1222 COVID-19 vaccine. The wider study: Second-dose intervals of approximately 4 or approximately 12 weeks were pooled.

The CDR3 totals 14 residues. Germline V CDR1 and CDR2: MNHEY, SVGEGT. Trimming pared 2 bases from V and 6 bases from J, leaving 13 bases between. For this clone: Its target is not known.

General study findings and limits: Compared with day 0, the breadth and depth of the Spike-specific TCR repertoire rose significantly after two doses of AZD1222. Spike-wide coverage was observed for vaccine-associated CD4 TCRs, with dominant responses at 160-218 and 743-854.

Generated by immunoSEQ multiplex PCR, the TCRdb table keeps only in-frame clones and is missing some. The sample carries 150,000 to 200,000 clones, roughly 92% recorded once. Sequencing used peripheral blood, obtained on day 0 of AZD1222 vaccination. The source of this sequence is an adult in good health. The chain has TRBV6-2 or TRBV6-3 and TRBJ1-1; D may be TRBD1 (5 bases). The CDR3 nucleotides read TGTGCCAGCAGTTACCCTGGGGGGGGGTCTGAAGCTTTCTTT. Encoded protein: CASSYPGGGSEAFF.